This TCR beta chain was recovered during a study of identical twins. The CDR3 totals 11 residues. Trimming removed 4 bases from V and 8 bases from J, with 5 bases in between. This clonotype was found many times. TCRdb passed the 5' RACE reads through MiXCR, listing each CDR3 protein once. The data contain roughly 350,000 distinct CDR3 sequences, approximately 10% of them singletons. Sample: naive T cells sorted from blood. The TCR sequence derives from a woman in her 50s in good health. The rearrangement joins TRBV12-3 or TRBV12-4 to TRBJ1-4, with a weak D call TRBD1 (5 bases). The chain's CDR3 is CASSWGEKLFF. The CDR3 nucleotides read TGTGCCAGCAGTTGGGGGGAAAAACTGTTTTTT.